This TCR beta chain was obtained from a study of technical replicates of blood from a few donors. Assay: immunoSEQ multiplex PCR; the TCRdb copy retains only in-frame clones and omits some. Of under 75,000 clones in the sample, approximately 92% were seen once. Trimming took 1 base from V and 4 from J; bases not matched to a gene: 4. The length of the CDR3 is 15 residues. Germline assignment: CDR1 LNHDA and CDR2 SQIVND (reference sequence). The receptor was derived from a human donor in good health. Some clones in this sample may be carry-over from other donors' samples. The chain links TRBV19 to TRBJ1-5; 7 bases are a match to TRBD1. Material for sequencing was PBMCs. The chain's CDR3 is CASSIVHRGNQPQHF. Here the CDR3 DNA reads TGTGCCAGTAGTATAGTACACAGGGGAAATCAGCCCCAGCATTTT.